This T cell receptor (beta chain) was found in a study of T cell responses to AZD1222 COVID-19 vaccine (dated by TCRdb to the early 2020s). Broadly, across the study: AZD1222 recipients given second doses at about 4 weeks or at about 12 weeks were pooled, since spike-specific TCR depth and breadth were not found to differ between the two schedules. A total of over 230 trial participants underwent TCR sequencing, of whom 207 received two doses of AZD1222 and 26 received two doses of the MenACWY control vaccine. Enrollment into the trials was organized by age into subgroups of 18-55, 56-69 and 70-plus years, and those subgroups contained approximately 150, 30 and 60 TCR-sequenced participants, respectively.

The sample's time point label is to be understood as: baseline before first vaccination. Vaccinee samples were obtained from the UK trials COV001 and COV002, which included a single-blind randomized controlled phase 2/3 trial of AZD1222 (ChAdOx1 nCoV-19) in healthy adults. For TCRbeta chain sequencing, PBMC samples were collected from trial participants at day 0 and at day 28 after the second dose. Comment on this clone: Its antigen specificity is not known. No base quality values were provided; no much bigger clone lies one nucleotide off.

The CDR3 regions of human TCRbeta chains were analyzed by immunosequencing. In the paper's pipeline: TCRs in the repertoires were compared against a reference library of SARS-CoV-2-specific TCRs that had been generated with the MIRA antigen-specificity platform. Breadth meant the fraction of unique TCRs that were SARS-CoV-2-associated, whereas depth meant the fraction of total T cells that were SARS-CoV-2-associated. Each spike-specific TCR was assigned to its reactive spike region and to a CD4 or CD8 class using the MIRA data. Log10-transformed breadth and depth values were compared by one-way ANOVA with Sidak's multiple comparisons tests. Drawn from immuneACCESS, this table holds only the in-frame rearrangements with V and J called that TCRdb kept. Clones are partly lost; checked studies trace under half to an unresolved V gene and leave the rest unexplained. From that table come the V and J calls and clone size; the DNA was used to work out D and trimming. The sample includes roughly 130,000 clones, with around 94% observed a single time. The ten biggest clones cover approximately 6.3% of the sample.

Findings and caveats that apply to the study as a whole: Epitopes outside the regions mutated in the B.1.351 and B.1.1.7 variants were reportedly recognized by nearly half of the unique spike-specific TCRs. Because no samples from the day 14 peak response were available, repertoires could be characterized only after the peak T cell response. Participants were mostly white British and included more females than males, and it was suggested by the authors that clonal diversity may have been underestimated. CD4 TCRs associated with the vaccine covered the entire spike protein, and the dominant responses were in regions 160-218 and 743-854. The 56-69-year group was small, and its depth increase did not reach significance, likely because of low power. A significant rise in spike-specific TCR breadth and depth was observed after two AZD1222 doses relative to day 0 and relative to MenACWY recipients. Conclusions about previously exposed vaccinees were limited because only five to seven AZD1222 recipients were SARS-CoV-2 seropositive at baseline.

Sequences SNHLY (CDR1) and FYNNEI (CDR2) are obtained from the germline V gene. Reading from cysteine to phenylalanine, the CDR3 counts 13 amino acids. CDR3 DNA is the only sequence kept; it has 39 bases, read in frame from the first base. Trimming takes 7 bases from V and 0 bases from J, and the germline ends sit 6 bases apart. The rearranged segments are TRBV2 and TRBJ1-4; the D segment cannot be called with confidence. The clonotype was recovered from an adult in good health. Sequencing was performed on peripheral blood, taken on day 0 of AZD1222 vaccination. The nucleotide sequence is TGTGCCAGCACACCTACAACTAATGAAAAACTGTTTTTT. This yields the protein CASTPTTNEKLFF.